This T cell receptor beta chain was captured in a study of T cell responses to AZD1222 COVID-19 vaccine. General study findings and limits: Of spike-specific TCRs, nearly half reportedly target regions left unmutated in variants. Regions 160-218 and 743-854 held dominance among vaccine-associated CD4 TCRs, which spanned spike. In a largely white British group with more females than males, clonal diversity was possibly underestimated.

On this clone itself: Its cognate antigen is unknown.

Method: immunoSEQ multiplex PCR; TCRdb's copy keeps in-frame clones and lacks some. The sample has 180,000 or so clones, approximately 94% seen once; the top ten hold about 0.6%. CDR1 is SGHNT and CDR2 is YYREEE in the germline V gene (reference sequence). The CDR3 totals 14 residues. The V end was cut by 0 bases, the J end by 7 bases, with 11 bases between. The input for sequencing was peripheral blood, taken on day 0 of AZD1222 vaccination. V and J are TRBV5-4 and TRBJ2-1, with D possibly being TRBD2 (5 bases). The TCR sequence derives from an adult in good health. CDR3: CASSLAGVGNEQFF. CDR3 nucleotides: TGTGCCAGCAGCTTGGCCGGGGTGGGGAATGAGCAGTTCTTC.